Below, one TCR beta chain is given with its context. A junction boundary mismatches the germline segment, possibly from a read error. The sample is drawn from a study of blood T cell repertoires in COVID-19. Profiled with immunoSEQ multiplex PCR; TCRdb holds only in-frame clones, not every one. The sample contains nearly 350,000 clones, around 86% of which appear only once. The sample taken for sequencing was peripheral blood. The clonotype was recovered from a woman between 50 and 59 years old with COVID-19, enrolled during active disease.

The CDR3 coding sequence is TGTGCCAGCAGTTACCTCCCCAGAGGGAACGCTGAAGCTTTCTTT. Protein sequence: CASSYLPRGNAEAFF. V usage is TRBV27 and J usage is TRBJ1-1; D remains ambiguous. Germline CDR1 is MNHEY and CDR2 is SMNVEV (reference sequence). This CDR3 is 15 amino acids long.